The clone carrying this T cell receptor (beta chain) came up many times. Its matching antigen is unknown. The CDR3 is 17 residues long. Germline V CDR1 and CDR2: SGDLS, YYNGEE. The V gene lost 1 base and the J gene lost 0 bases, with 16 bases spanning the gap. This entry comes from a study of CD8+CD57+ T cells in acquired aplastic anemia. The wider study: DNA per sorted CD4+ or CD8+ sample ranged 0.2 to 27.4 ug, averaging about 3 ug. Findings and caveats of the study: Levels of CD8+ Simpson's diversity were not significantly distinct in patients versus controls. Patients and controls shared 25 to 35 CD8+ CDR3 sequences, which appeared highly expressed in patients and within their immunodominant clones.

TCR beta VDJ and CDR3 were profiled, and genomic DNA was the template. One entry per CDR3 protein results from TCRdb running MiXCR on the reads. The table lists around 190,000 distinct CDR3 sequences, around 60% of them singletons. This TCR was sampled from a human donor in good health. The chain joins TRBV9 to TRBJ1-1; D is uncertain. The source material was sorted CD4+, CD8+, or CD8+CD57+ T cells (not recorded which) from PBMCs. Written as DNA, the CDR3 is TGTGCCAGCAGCGTATACGCAGGCTCGGGCCTGAACACTGAAGCTTTCTTT. Translating gives CASSVYAGSGLNTEAFF.